The 7 T cell receptor beta chains reported below all come from one sample, sequenced in a study of T cell responses to AZD1222 COVID-19 vaccine. Measured with immunoSEQ multiplex PCR; TCRdb has only the in-frame clones, and not every one. Seen here are 70,000 to 90,000 clones, around nine tenths observed once, and the top ten hold more than 15%. This specimen consisted of peripheral blood, obtained 28 days after the second AZD1222 dose. The receptors shown here come from an adult who received the AZD1222 COVID-19 vaccine.

This clone was picked up a small number of times. The V gene is TRBV10-3, the J gene TRBJ2-3; possible D gene TRBD1, 6 bases. The CDR3 runs 15 residues. Germline V lookup: CDR1 ENHRY, CDR2 SYGVKD. Trimming removed 6 bases from V and 2 bases from J, with 15 bases in between. CDR3 sequence reads: CAISPGQGSTDTQYF. DNA for the CDR3: TGTGCCATCAGCCCGGGACAAGGGTCCACAGATACGCAGTATTTT.

Note on this clone: Just one base apart from a much larger clone, this may be a read error. The chain couples TRBV11-3 to TRBJ1-1; D gene uncertain. The CDR3 contains 12 residues. Germline CDR1 SGHNT, CDR2 YENEEA. In DNA, the CDR3 is TGTACCAGCAGCTTTTCGAACACTGAAGCTTTCTTT. Translation gives CTSSFSNTEAFF.

In this sample, this clone turned up a few times. The chain carries TRBV7-2 and TRBJ1-5; TRBD1 might be the D (6 bases). Trimming cost V 0 bases and J 2 bases, with 8 bases left between them. The CDR3 is 15 residues long. Germline lookup yields CDR1 SGHTA and CDR2 FQGNSA. CDR3 region: CASSLANRGNQPQHF. CDR3 DNA sequence: TGTGCCAGCAGCTTAGCGAACAGGGGCAATCAGCCCCAGCATTTT.

This clone has only one observation. The chain couples TRBV11-2 to TRBJ1-2, with no clear D. With 3 bases removed from V and 7 bases from J, the gap between germline ends came to 9 bases. The CDR3 loop spans 12 amino acids. CDR1 and CDR2 (germline): SGHAT, FQNNGV. The CDR3 DNA sequence: TGTGCCAGCAGCTTCGAGGGTATTGGCTACACCTTC. Translating it yields CASSFEGIGYTF.

This chain uses TRBV3-1 (or the pseudogene TRBV3-2) with TRBJ1-4; weak D call: TRBD1 (6 bases). CDR1 LGHDT and CDR2 YNNKEL come from the germline V gene (reference sequence). Trimming took off 1 base at V and 7 bases at J, with 13 bases between the two ends. The CDR3 covers 15 residues. CDR3 region: CASSQGQQGGEKLFF. The CDR3 DNA reads TGTGCCAGCAGCCAAGGGCAACAGGGAGGTGAAAAACTGTTTTTT.

V gene TRBV20-1 combines with J gene TRBJ1-5; TRBD1 might be the D (6 bases). The CDR3 totals 15 residues. The germline CDR1 and CDR2 sequences are DFQATT and SNEGSKA (reference sequence). The V gene lost 6 bases and the J gene lost 1 base, with 16 bases spanning the gap. CDR3 region: CSASSGGRSNQPQHF. The CDR3 DNA follows: TGCAGTGCGAGTAGCGGGGGCAGAAGCAATCAGCCCCAGCATTTT.

The chain couples TRBV19 to TRBJ1-1, with 7 bases matching TRBD1. CDR3 length equals 13 residues. The ends lost 10 bases at V and 5 bases at J; junction bases unmatched: 10. CDR1 LNHDA and CDR2 SQIVND come from the germline V gene (reference sequence). CDR3: CAIRGGLWTEAFF. CDR3 nucleotide sequence: TGTGCCATCAGGGGGGGGCTTTGGACTGAAGCTTTCTTT.